The sequence of this TCR beta chain was determined in a study of technical replicates of blood from four donors. The junction had 2 bases not matched to a gene; V was cut back by 1 base and J by 5 bases. Germline values: CDR1 MGHRA, CDR2 YSYEKL. This CDR3 has 15 amino acids. Measured with immunoSEQ multiplex PCR; TCRdb has only the in-frame clones, and not every one. The sample contains some 81,000 clones, around nine tenths of which appear only once. The chain uses TRBV4-1 and TRBJ2-1; TRBD2 matches 10 bases. The receptor was isolated from a human donor in good health. The sample taken for sequencing was T cells isolated from PBMCs. The CDR3 region is CASSQVGLADNEQFF. In DNA form, the CDR3 reads TGCGCCAGCAGCCAAGTTGGACTAGCGGACAATGAGCAGTTCTTC.